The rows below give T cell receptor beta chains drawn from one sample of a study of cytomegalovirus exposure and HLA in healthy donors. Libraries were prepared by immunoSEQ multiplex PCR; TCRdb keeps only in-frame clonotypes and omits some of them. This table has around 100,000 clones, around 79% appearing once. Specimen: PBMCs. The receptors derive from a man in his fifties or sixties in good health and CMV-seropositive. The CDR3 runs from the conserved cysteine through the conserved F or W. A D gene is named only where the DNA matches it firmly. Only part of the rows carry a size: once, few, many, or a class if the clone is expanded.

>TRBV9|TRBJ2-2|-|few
CASSVSPHLQVGELFF
TGTGCCAGCAGCGTATCCCCCCATCTACAGGTCGGGGAGCTGTTTTTT
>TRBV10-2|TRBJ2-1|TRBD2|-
CASSEGGGRPYNEQFF
TGCGCCAGCAGTGAGGGGGGCGGGAGGCCCTACAATGAGCAGTTCTTC
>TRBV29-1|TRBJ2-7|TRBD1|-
CSVGNFQGARTYEQYF
TGCAGCGTTGGGAACTTCCAGGGGGCGCGTACCTACGAGCAGTACTTC
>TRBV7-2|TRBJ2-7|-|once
CASTPRQWAEEQYF
TGTGCCAGCACTCCCCGACAGTGGGCGGAAGAGCAGTACTTC
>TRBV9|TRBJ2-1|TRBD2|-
CASGTSGYNEQFF
TGTGCCAGCGGGACTAGCGGGTACAATGAGCAGTTCTTC
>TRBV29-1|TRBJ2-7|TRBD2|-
CSVVPAGGPYEQYF
TGCAGCGTTGTACCCGCGGGGGGACCCTACGAGCAGTACTTC
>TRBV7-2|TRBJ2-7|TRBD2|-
CASSLATAWGGRREQYF
TGTGCCAGCAGCTTAGCCACAGCATGGGGCGGGAGACGCGAGCAGTACTTC
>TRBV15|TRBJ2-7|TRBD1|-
CATSSGQGSSYEQYF
TGTGCCACCAGCAGTGGACAGGGGAGCTCCTACGAGCAGTACTTC
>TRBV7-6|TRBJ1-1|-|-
CASSLAQGLRTEAFF
TGTGCCAGCAGCTTAGCTCAGGGTTTAAGGACTGAAGCTTTCTTT
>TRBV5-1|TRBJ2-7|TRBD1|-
CASSKDRGVLTYEQYF
TGCGCCAGCAGCAAGGACAGGGGGGTTCTAACCTACGAGCAGTACTTC
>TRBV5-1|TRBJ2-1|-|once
CASSLEGAWFF
TGCGCCAGCAGCTTGGAGGGAGCATGGTTCTTC
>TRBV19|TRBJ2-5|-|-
CASSIFQGETQYF
TGTGCCAGTAGTATTTTTCAGGGGGAGACCCAGTACTTC
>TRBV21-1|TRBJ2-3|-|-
CASSKAKARRRTDTQYF
TGTGCCAGCAGCAAAGCAAAGGCTAGGAGGAGGACAGATACGCAGTATTTT
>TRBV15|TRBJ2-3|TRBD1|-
CATGPGQGAVDTQYF
TGTGCCACCGGACCGGGACAGGGGGCGGTAGATACGCAGTATTTT
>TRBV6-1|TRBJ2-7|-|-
CASSPGGGSYEQYF
TGTGCCAGCAGTCCTGGGGGGGGCAGCTACGAGCAGTACTTC
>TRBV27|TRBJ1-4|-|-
CASSLSGSNEKLFF
TGTGCCAGCAGTTTATCGGGCAGTAATGAAAAACTGTTTTTT
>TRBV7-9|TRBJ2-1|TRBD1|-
CASSPPGQGGLGEQFF
TGTGCCAGCAGCCCACCGGGACAGGGCGGGTTAGGCGAGCAGTTCTTC
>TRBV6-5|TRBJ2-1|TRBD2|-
CASSLGGRAGNEQFF
TGTGCCAGCAGCCTCGGGGGGAGGGCTGGGAATGAGCAGTTCTTC
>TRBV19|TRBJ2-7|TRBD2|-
CASKRDAGYEQYF
TGTGCCAGTAAGCGGGACGCAGGCTACGAGCAGTACTTC
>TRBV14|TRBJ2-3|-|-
CASSHWRDTDTQYF
TGTGCCAGCAGCCATTGGAGGGACACAGATACGCAGTATTTT
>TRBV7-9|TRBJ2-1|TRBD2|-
CAGTSAGAKYNEQFF
TGTGCCGGAACCTCCGCGGGAGCCAAATACAATGAGCAGTTCTTC
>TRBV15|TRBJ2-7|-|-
CATSRERPSYEQYF
TGTGCCACCAGCCGGGAAAGGCCCTCCTACGAGCAGTACTTC
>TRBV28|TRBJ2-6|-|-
CASKLGTNVLTF
TGTGCCAGCAAACTAGGGACCAACGTCCTGACTTTC
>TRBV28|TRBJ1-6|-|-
CASRSGQTNSPLHF
TGTGCCAGCAGGTCCGGACAGACAAATTCACCCCTCCACTTT
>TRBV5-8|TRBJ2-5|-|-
CASRIPGRGETQYF
TGTGCCAGCAGAATTCCCGGGAGAGGGGAGACCCAGTACTTC
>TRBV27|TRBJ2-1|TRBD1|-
CASSLAQGVYNEQFF
TGTGCCAGCAGTTTAGCCCAGGGGGTCTACAATGAGCAGTTCTTC